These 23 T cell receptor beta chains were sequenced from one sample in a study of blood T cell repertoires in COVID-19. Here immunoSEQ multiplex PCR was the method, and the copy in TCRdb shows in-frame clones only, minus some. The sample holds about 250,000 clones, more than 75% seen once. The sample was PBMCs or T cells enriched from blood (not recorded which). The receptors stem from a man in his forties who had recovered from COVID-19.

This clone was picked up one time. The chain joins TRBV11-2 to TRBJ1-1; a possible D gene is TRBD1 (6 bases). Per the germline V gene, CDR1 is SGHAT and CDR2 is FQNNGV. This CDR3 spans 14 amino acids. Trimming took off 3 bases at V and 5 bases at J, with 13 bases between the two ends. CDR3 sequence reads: CASSLQQGETEAFF. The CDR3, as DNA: TGTGCCAGCAGCTTGCAACAGGGAGAGACTGAAGCTTTCTTT.

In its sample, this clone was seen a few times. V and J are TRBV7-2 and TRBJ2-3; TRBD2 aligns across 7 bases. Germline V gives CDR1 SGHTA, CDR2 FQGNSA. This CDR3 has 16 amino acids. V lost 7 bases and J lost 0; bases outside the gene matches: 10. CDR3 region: CASTRRGTTSTDTQYF. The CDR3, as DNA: TGTGCCAGCACGCGACGGGGGACTACTAGCACAGATACGCAGTATTTT.

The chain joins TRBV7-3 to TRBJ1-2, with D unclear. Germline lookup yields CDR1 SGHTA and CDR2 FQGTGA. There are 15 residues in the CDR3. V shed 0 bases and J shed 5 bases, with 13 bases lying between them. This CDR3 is CASSLTLSGRYGYTF. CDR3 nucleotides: TGTGCCAGCAGCTTAACGTTGTCGGGGAGGTATGGCTACACCTTC.

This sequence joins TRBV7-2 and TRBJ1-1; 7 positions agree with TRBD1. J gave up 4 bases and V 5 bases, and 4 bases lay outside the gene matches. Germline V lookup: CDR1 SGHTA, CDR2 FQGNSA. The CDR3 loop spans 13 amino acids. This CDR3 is CASSPGQVTEAFF. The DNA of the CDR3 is TGTGCCAGCAGCCCCGGACAGGTCACTGAAGCTTTCTTT.

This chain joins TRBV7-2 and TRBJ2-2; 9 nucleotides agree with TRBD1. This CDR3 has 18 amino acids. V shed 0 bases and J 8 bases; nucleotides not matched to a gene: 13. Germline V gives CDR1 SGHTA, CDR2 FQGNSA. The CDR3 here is CASSLALGQGTPGGELFF. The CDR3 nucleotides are TGTGCCAGCAGCTTAGCGCTTGGACAGGGGACGCCGGGGGGGGAGCTGTTTTTT.

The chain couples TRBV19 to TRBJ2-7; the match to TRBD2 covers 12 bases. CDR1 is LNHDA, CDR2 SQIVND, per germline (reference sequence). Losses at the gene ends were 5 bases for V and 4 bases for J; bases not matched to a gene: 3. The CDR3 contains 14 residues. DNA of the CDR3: TGTGCCAGTAGTCTGGGACTAGCGGGTTACGAGCAGTACTTC. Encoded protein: CASSLGLAGYEQYF.

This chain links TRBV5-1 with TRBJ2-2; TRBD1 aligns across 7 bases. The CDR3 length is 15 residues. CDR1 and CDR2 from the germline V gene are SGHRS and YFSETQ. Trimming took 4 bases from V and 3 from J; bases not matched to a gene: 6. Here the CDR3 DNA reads TGCGCCAGCAGCGTAGGGACAGAGGACACCGGGGAGCTGTTTTTT. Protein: CASSVGTEDTGELFF.

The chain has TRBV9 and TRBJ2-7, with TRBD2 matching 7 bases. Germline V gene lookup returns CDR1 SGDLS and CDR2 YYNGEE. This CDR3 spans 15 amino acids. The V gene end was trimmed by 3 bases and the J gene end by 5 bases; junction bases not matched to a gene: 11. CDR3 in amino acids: CASSEGLGVGNEQYF. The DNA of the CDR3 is TGTGCCAGCAGCGAAGGACTAGGAGTTGGTAACGAGCAGTACTTC.

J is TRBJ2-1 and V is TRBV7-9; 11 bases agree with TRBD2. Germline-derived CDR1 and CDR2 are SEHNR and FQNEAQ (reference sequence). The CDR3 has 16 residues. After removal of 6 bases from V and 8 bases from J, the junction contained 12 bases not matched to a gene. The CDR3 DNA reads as TGTGCCAGCAGACCTCGACTAGCGGGACTTTATGATGAGCAGTTCTTC. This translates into CASRPRLAGLYDEQFF.

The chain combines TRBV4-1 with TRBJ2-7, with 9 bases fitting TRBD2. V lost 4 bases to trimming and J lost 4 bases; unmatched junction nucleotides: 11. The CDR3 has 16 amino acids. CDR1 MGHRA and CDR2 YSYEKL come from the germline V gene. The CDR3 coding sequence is TGCGCCAGCAGCCCTCACCCGCGGGGGGGAAGTTACGAGCAGTACTTC. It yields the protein CASSPHPRGGSYEQYF.

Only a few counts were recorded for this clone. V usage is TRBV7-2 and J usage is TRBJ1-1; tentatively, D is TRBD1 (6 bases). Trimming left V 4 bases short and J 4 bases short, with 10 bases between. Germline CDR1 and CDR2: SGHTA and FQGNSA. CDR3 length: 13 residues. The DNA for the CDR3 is TGTGCCAGCAGCTCCGGACAGCTCACTGAAGCTTTCTTT. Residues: CASSSGQLTEAFF.

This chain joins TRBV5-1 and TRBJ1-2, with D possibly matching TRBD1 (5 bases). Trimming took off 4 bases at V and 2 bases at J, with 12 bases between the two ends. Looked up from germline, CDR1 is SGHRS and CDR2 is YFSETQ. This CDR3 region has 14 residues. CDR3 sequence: CASSIGVGNYGYTF. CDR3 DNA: TGCGCCAGCAGCATAGGGGTGGGAAACTATGGCTACACCTTC.

This chain's CDR3 is CASSYGLAGEETQYF. CDR3 sequence (DNA): TGTGCCAGCAGTTACGGACTAGCGGGAGAAGAGACCCAGTACTTC. The chain employs TRBV6-5 and TRBJ2-5; TRBD2 matches 13 bases. Germline V lookup: CDR1 MNHEY, CDR2 SVGAGI. Losses at the gene ends were 2 bases for V and 3 bases for J; bases not matched to a gene: 0. This CDR3 has 15 amino acids.

The CDR3 spells CASSPTGGWEGYTF. The CDR3 DNA reads as TGTGCCAGTAGTCCTACAGGGGGCTGGGAAGGCTACACCTTC. The chain links TRBV19 to TRBJ1-2; 9 bases map to TRBD1. The CDR3 spans 14 residues. From germline, CDR1 is LNHDA and CDR2 SQIVND (reference sequence). V gave up 5 bases and J gave up 8 bases; unmatched junction bases: 9.

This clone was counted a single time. The CDR3 sequence is CASSLGTPYNSPLHF. The DNA of the CDR3 is TGTGCCAGCAGCTTAGGGACACCCTATAATTCACCCCTCCACTTT. The chain joins TRBV7-3 to TRBJ1-6; weak D call: TRBD1 (6 bases). This CDR3 comprises 15 residues. Germline CDR1 is SGHTA and CDR2 is FQGTGA. V dropped 2 bases and J dropped 2 bases, with 7 bases sitting between them.

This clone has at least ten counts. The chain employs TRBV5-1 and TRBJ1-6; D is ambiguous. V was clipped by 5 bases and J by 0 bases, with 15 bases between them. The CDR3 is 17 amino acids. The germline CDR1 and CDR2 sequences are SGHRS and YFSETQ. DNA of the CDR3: TGCGCCAGCAGTGGGTCAGGAGGCAGCTCCTATAATTCACCCCTCCACTTT. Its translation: CASSGSGGSSYNSPLHF.

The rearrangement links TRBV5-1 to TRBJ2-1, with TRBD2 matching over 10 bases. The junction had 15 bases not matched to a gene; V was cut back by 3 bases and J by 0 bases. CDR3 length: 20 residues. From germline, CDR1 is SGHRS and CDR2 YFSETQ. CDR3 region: CASSSSGFSGRPLSYNEQFF. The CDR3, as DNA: TGCGCCAGCAGCTCTTCCGGGTTTAGCGGGAGGCCCCTCTCCTACAATGAGCAGTTCTTC. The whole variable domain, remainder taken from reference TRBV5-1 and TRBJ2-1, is KAGVTQTPRYLIKTRGQQVTLSCSPISGHRSVSWYQQTPGQGLQFLFEYFSETQRNKGNFPGRFSGRQFSNSRSEMNVSTLELGDSALYLCASSSSGFSGRPLSYNEQFFGPGTRLTVL.

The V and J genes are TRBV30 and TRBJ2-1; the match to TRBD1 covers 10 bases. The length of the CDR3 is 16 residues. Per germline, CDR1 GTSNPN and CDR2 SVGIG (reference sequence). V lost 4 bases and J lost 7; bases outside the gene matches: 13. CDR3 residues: CAWNRPGTGVTNEQFF. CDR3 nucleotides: TGTGCCTGGAACCGACCCGGGACAGGGGTGACAAATGAGCAGTTCTTC.

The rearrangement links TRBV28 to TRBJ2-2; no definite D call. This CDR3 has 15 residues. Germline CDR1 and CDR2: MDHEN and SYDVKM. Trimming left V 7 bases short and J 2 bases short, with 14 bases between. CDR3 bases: TGTGCCAGCACCTTAGACACTTCCAACACCGGGGAGCTGTTTTTT. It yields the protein CASTLDTSNTGELFF.

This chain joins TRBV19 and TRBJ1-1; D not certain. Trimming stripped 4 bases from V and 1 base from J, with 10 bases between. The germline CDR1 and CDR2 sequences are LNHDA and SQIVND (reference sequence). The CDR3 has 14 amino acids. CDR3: CASSTSDENTEAFF. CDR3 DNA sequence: TGTGCCAGTAGTACCTCAGATGAGAACACTGAAGCTTTCTTT.

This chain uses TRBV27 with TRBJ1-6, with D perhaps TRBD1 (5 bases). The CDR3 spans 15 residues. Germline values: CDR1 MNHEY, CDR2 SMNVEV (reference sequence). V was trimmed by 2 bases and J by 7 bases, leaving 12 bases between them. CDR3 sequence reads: CASSLGAGMNSPLHF. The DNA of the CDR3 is TGTGCCAGCAGTTTAGGGGCAGGGATGAATTCACCCCTCCACTTT.

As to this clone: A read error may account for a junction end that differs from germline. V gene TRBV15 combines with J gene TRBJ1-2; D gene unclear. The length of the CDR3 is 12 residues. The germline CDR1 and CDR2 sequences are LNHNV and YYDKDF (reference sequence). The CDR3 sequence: CATSSSKMVWSF. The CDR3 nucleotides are TGTGCCACCAGCAGTTCTAAGATGGTCTGGTCCTTC.

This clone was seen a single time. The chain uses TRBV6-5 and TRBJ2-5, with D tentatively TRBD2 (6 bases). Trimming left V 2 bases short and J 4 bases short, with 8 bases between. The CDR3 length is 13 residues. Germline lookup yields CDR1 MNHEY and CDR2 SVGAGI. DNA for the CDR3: TGTGCCAGCAGTTACCCGGGACTAGAGACCCAGTACTTC. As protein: CASSYPGLETQYF.